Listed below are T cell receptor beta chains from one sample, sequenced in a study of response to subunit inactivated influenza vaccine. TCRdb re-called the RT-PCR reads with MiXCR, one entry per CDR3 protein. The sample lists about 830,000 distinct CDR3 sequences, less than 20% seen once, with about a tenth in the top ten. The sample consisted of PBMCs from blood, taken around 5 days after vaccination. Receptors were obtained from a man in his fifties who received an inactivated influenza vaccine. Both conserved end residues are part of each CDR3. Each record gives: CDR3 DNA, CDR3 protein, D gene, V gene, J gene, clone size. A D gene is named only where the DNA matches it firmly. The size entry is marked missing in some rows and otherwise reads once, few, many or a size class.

cdr3_nt: TGCGCCAGCAGCGTCACTGGGGGCGCCGGGCTAGCGGCCCTCACAGATACGCAGTATTTT; cdr3_aa: CASSVTGGAGLAALTDTQYF; d_call: .; v_call: TRBV5-1; j_call: TRBJ2-3; clone_size: .
cdr3_nt: TGTGCCAGCATTCCCCTCCAGGCGGGAGCCTACAATGAGCAGTTCTTC; cdr3_aa: CASIPLQAGAYNEQFF; d_call: TRBD2; v_call: TRBV7-9; j_call: TRBJ2-1; clone_size: many
cdr3_nt: TGTGCCAGCAGTTACTTACAGGGTGGGGGGACCCAGTACTTC; cdr3_aa: CASSYLQGGGTQYF; d_call: .; v_call: TRBV6-5; j_call: TRBJ2-5; clone_size: few
cdr3_nt: TGCAGTGCTGGAAGCGGGAGGCACACCGGGGAGCTGTTTTTT; cdr3_aa: CSAGSGRHTGELFF; d_call: TRBD2; v_call: TRBV20-1; j_call: TRBJ2-2; clone_size: .
cdr3_nt: TGTGCCAGTAGTATAGACGGCGGGGGTTGGAACGAGCAGTACTTC; cdr3_aa: CASSIDGGGWNEQYF; d_call: TRBD2; v_call: TRBV19; j_call: TRBJ2-7; clone_size: .
cdr3_nt: TGCAGTGCTAGAGACCTCCGTCGGGGAGATACGCAGTATTTT; cdr3_aa: CSARDLRRGDTQYF; d_call: .; v_call: TRBV20-1; j_call: TRBJ2-3; clone_size: .
cdr3_nt: TGCGCCAGCAGCTTCCGAAAAGGTGATACGCAGTATTTT; cdr3_aa: CASSFRKGDTQYF; d_call: .; v_call: TRBV5-1; j_call: TRBJ2-3; clone_size: many
cdr3_nt: TGTGCCAGCAGCCCCTCTGTAGCAGGGGCACAAGAGACCCAGTACTTC; cdr3_aa: CASSPSVAGAQETQYF; d_call: .; v_call: TRBV9; j_call: TRBJ2-5; clone_size: .
cdr3_nt: TGTGCCAGCAGCTTTATTTATGTTGAGACTGAAAGCTCCTACAATGAGCAGTTCTTC; cdr3_aa: CASSFIYVETESSYNEQFF; d_call: .; v_call: TRBV11-1; j_call: TRBJ2-1; clone_size: .
cdr3_nt: TGTGCCAGCACCGTAACAGGGAGCTGGGACGAGCAGTACTTC; cdr3_aa: CASTVTGSWDEQYF; d_call: .; v_call: TRBV12-3/TRBV12-4; j_call: TRBJ2-7; clone_size: many
cdr3_nt: TGTGCCAGCAGCCTGGGACAGAAGTATAATTCACCCCTCCACTTT; cdr3_aa: CASSLGQKYNSPLHF; d_call: TRBD1; v_call: TRBV2; j_call: TRBJ1-6; clone_size: many
cdr3_nt: TGCAGTGCAATGGGGGGGGGAGTCACCGGGGAGCTGTTTTTT; cdr3_aa: CSAMGGGVTGELFF; d_call: TRBD2; v_call: TRBV20-1; j_call: TRBJ2-2; clone_size: .
cdr3_nt: TGTGCCGTGACGAGTACCTACAATGAGCAGTTCTTC; cdr3_aa: CAVTSTYNEQFF; d_call: .; v_call: TRBV28; j_call: TRBJ2-1; clone_size: .
cdr3_nt: TGCGCCAGCAGGAGGGACAGGGGCACCAATGAGCAGTTCTTC; cdr3_aa: CASRRDRGTNEQFF; d_call: TRBD1; v_call: TRBV4-3; j_call: TRBJ2-1; clone_size: .
cdr3_nt: TGTGCCAGCAGCGTAGGACTAGCGGGGGGAACGTCTACAGATACGCAGTATTTT; cdr3_aa: CASSVGLAGGTSTDTQYF; d_call: TRBD2; v_call: TRBV9; j_call: TRBJ2-3; clone_size: .
cdr3_nt: TGTGCCAGCAGCTCCTCCCTAGCGGGGGGGCTGTATACGCAGTATTTT; cdr3_aa: CASSSSLAGGLYTQYF; d_call: TRBD2; v_call: TRBV7-9; j_call: TRBJ2-3; clone_size: few
cdr3_nt: TGTGCCAGCAGTTCGGGACTAGCGGGGCTCTACGAGCAGTACTTC; cdr3_aa: CASSSGLAGLYEQYF; d_call: TRBD2; v_call: TRBV6-5; j_call: TRBJ2-7; clone_size: few
cdr3_nt: TGTGCCATCAGTGCGGATTACTCCTACGAGCAGTACTTC; cdr3_aa: CAISADYSYEQYF; d_call: .; v_call: TRBV10-3; j_call: TRBJ2-7; clone_size: few
cdr3_nt: TGTGCCAGCAGCTTGGAGAACGAGAGGGTCGGCACAGATACGCAGTATTTT; cdr3_aa: CASSLENERVGTDTQYF; d_call: .; v_call: TRBV5-6; j_call: TRBJ2-3; clone_size: few
cdr3_nt: TGCGCCAGCAGCCCTATGGACAGGAGCTACGAGCAGTACTTC; cdr3_aa: CASSPMDRSYEQYF; d_call: TRBD1; v_call: TRBV4-3; j_call: TRBJ2-7; clone_size: .
cdr3_nt: TGTGCCAGCAGTTACTTTGCGGGAGGGCCCAATGAGCAGTTCTTC; cdr3_aa: CASSYFAGGPNEQFF; d_call: TRBD2; v_call: TRBV6-2/TRBV6-3; j_call: TRBJ2-1; clone_size: many
cdr3_nt: TGCAGTGCAAAACTAGCGGCTCGCACAGATACGCAGTATTTT; cdr3_aa: CSAKLAARTDTQYF; d_call: TRBD2; v_call: TRBV20-1; j_call: TRBJ2-3; clone_size: few
cdr3_nt: TGTGCCAGCAGCCTCCGGACAGGGGTTAAGACCCAGTACTTC; cdr3_aa: CASSLRTGVKTQYF; d_call: TRBD1; v_call: TRBV3-1; j_call: TRBJ2-5; clone_size: once
cdr3_nt: TGTGCCAGCAGCTTCATTGGGGAGACCCAGTACTTC; cdr3_aa: CASSFIGETQYF; d_call: .; v_call: TRBV7-9; j_call: TRBJ2-5; clone_size: few
cdr3_nt: TGCAGTGCTTCCGGAACACAGGGGGCTAGTGAAGCTTTCTTT; cdr3_aa: CSASGTQGASEAFF; d_call: TRBD1; v_call: TRBV20-1; j_call: TRBJ1-1; clone_size: .
cdr3_nt: TGCAGTGCTGTGGGACGGCGACGGGAGCAGTTCTTC; cdr3_aa: CSAVGRRREQFF; d_call: .; v_call: TRBV20-1; j_call: TRBJ2-1; clone_size: .
cdr3_nt: TGCAGTGTCAGCGGGAGGACCCAAGAGACCCAGTACTTC; cdr3_aa: CSVSGRTQETQYF; d_call: TRBD2; v_call: TRBV20-1; j_call: TRBJ2-5; clone_size: .
cdr3_nt: TGCGCCAGCAGCTTGAGTAAGGTGGCGGAGACCCAGTACTTC; cdr3_aa: CASSLSKVAETQYF; d_call: .; v_call: TRBV5-1; j_call: TRBJ2-5; clone_size: .